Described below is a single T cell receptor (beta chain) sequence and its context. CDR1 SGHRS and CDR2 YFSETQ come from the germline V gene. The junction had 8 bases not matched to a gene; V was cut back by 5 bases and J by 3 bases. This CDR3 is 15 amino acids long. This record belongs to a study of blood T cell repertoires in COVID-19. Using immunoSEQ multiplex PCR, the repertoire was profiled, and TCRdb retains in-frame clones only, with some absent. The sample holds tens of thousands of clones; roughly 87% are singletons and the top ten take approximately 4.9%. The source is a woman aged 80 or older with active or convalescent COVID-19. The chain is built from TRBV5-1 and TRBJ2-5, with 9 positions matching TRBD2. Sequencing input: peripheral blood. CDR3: CASRWSGGHKETQYF. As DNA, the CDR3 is TGCGCCAGCAGATGGAGCGGGGGGCATAAAGAGACCCAGTACTTC.